This entry lists 22 T cell receptor beta chains sequenced from one sample in a study of control samples from healthy donors and cancer patients (TCRdb year 2020). Receptor libraries were prepared by the immunoSEQ multiplex PCR assay. TCRdb took this table from immuneACCESS and kept in-frame rearrangements with V and J called. Such tables lack part of the clones; where checked against another copy, unresolved V genes explain under half of the gap, and the rest is unexplained. The sample table holds approximately 150,000 clones, of which more than 85% were seen once. The ten largest clonotypes hold approximately 3.2% of the sample. Source material: blood. All receptors derive from a man aged 25-45 years in good health.

This clone was observed a few times. CDR3 DNA: TGTGCCAGCAGCCCCGGGCCGCAGCCCCAGCATTTT. Translating it yields CASSPGPQPQHF. V usage is TRBV12-3 or TRBV12-4 and J usage is TRBJ1-5, with unresolved D. This CDR3 is built from 12 residues. Trimming stripped 6 bases from V and 7 bases from J, with 10 bases between.

This chain connects TRBV2 to TRBJ1-6; a weak D match, TRBD1 (5 bases). Per the germline V gene, CDR1 is SNHLY and CDR2 is FYNNEI. Between the trimmed V and J ends, which lost 6 bases and 1 base, there was a span of 22 bases. The CDR3 covers 19 residues. The CDR3 DNA sequence: TGTGCCAGCAGGACAGCAGACTGGACATCGAGTTCCTATAATTCACCCCTCCACTTT. It translates to CASRTADWTSSSYNSPLHF.

V is TRBV6-5 and J is TRBJ2-7; the D call may be TRBD1 or TRBD2 (5 bases each). The CDR3 is 16 residues long. V lost 4 bases to trimming and J lost 6 bases, with 22 bases between them. Germline lookup yields CDR1 MNHEY and CDR2 SVGAGI. This CDR3 is CASSLSRDLQWFEQYF. The CDR3 coding sequence is TGTGCCAGCAGTTTGTCGAGGGACCTCCAATGGTTCGAGCAGTACTTC.

J is TRBJ2-7 and V is TRBV29-1; tentative D call: TRBD1 (5 bases). Germline CDR1 reads SQVTM; CDR2 reads ANQGSEA. V was shortened by 5 bases and J by 7 bases, with 15 bases between the two germline ends. This CDR3 comprises 12 residues. The DNA of the CDR3 is TGCAGCGTTCGCCCTGGCAAGGGGGAGCAGTACTTC. This codes for CSVRPGKGEQYF.

The rearrangement links TRBV7-9 to TRBJ2-1; 8 nucleotides align to TRBD1. The CDR3 is made up of 13 amino acids. With V trimmed by 4 bases and J by 7 bases, 3 bases remained unmatched. CDR1 is SEHNR and CDR2 is FQNEAQ in the germline V gene (reference sequence). The CDR3: CASSYRGNNEQFF. In DNA, the CDR3 is TGTGCCAGCAGCTACAGGGGGAATAATGAGCAGTTCTTC.

The chain carries TRBV28 and TRBJ2-1, with a possible D match to TRBD1 (6 bases). Trimming pared 5 bases from V and 13 bases from J, leaving 12 bases between. Germline V CDR1 and CDR2: MDHEN, SYDVKM. The CDR3 consists of 11 residues. CDR3: CASSIDRYQFF. In DNA form, the CDR3 reads TGTGCCAGCAGTATAGACAGGTACCAGTTCTTC.

With respect to this clone: Mismatch with germline at one junction end may stem from a read error. J is TRBJ2-7 and V is TRBV19; possibly TRBD1 or TRBD2 for D (5 bases each). The germline V gene has CDR1 LNHDA and CDR2 SQIVND (reference sequence). The CDR3 has 14 residues. The CDR3 DNA reads TGTGCCAGTAGTATCGGGACGCCCTCCCACGAGCAGTACTTC. This codes for CASSIGTPSHEQYF.

Written as DNA, the CDR3 is TGTGCCAGTAGTATAGACCTCGGGACCCCCTACGAGCAGTACTTC. As protein: CASSIDLGTPYEQYF. The gene calls are TRBV19 and TRBJ2-7, with D possibly called TRBD1 or TRBD2 (5 bases each). The CDR3 contains 15 residues. V lost 0 bases and J lost 2, with 11 bases in between. Germline assignment: CDR1 LNHDA and CDR2 SQIVND (reference sequence).

The chain employs TRBV28 and TRBJ1-2, with TRBD1 identical over 7 bases. V shed 7 bases and J 2 bases; nucleotides not matched to a gene: 13. Germline lookup yields CDR1 MDHEN and CDR2 SYDVKM. The CDR3 sequence is 16 residues long. Here the CDR3 reads CASTFIRTGANYGYTF. The DNA of the CDR3 is TGTGCCAGCACCTTCATTCGAACAGGGGCCAACTATGGCTACACCTTC.

V gene TRBV3-1 (or the pseudogene TRBV3-2) combines with J gene TRBJ2-2; unclear D gene. Per the germline V gene, CDR1 is LGHDT and CDR2 is YNNKEL (reference sequence). The CDR3 has 13 amino acids. The V end was cut by 1 base, the J end by 6 bases, with 6 bases between. CDR3: CASSQVAPGELFF. The DNA for the CDR3 is TGTGCCAGCAGCCAAGTAGCCCCCGGGGAGCTGTTTTTT.

The V gene is TRBV28, the J gene TRBJ2-7; 12 bases line up with TRBD1. Germline loops: CDR1 MDHEN, CDR2 SYDVKM. V dropped 7 bases and J dropped 2; count of bases not matched to a gene: 6. This CDR3 has 15 amino acids. CDR3 loop: CASTVGQGAAYEQYF. The DNA for the CDR3 is TGTGCCAGCACTGTGGGACAGGGGGCAGCCTACGAGCAGTACTTC.

The chain recombines TRBV25-1 with TRBJ1-5, with TRBD1 matching 11 bases. V lost 4 bases and J lost 6; bases outside the gene matches: 8. Germline V gene sequence: CDR1 MGHDK, CDR2 SYGVNS. The CDR3 length is 16 residues. The CDR3 nucleotides read TGTGCCAGCAGTGGGCTGGACAGGGGGCTAAGTCAGCCCCAGCATTTT. This codes for CASSGLDRGLSQPQHF.

The chain employs TRBV7-6 and TRBJ2-7, with 8 bases matching TRBD1. The CDR3 runs to 15 residues. Looked up from germline, CDR1 is SGHVS and CDR2 is FNYEAQ. V lost 5 bases to trimming and J lost 1 base; unmatched junction nucleotides: 7. As DNA, the CDR3 is TGTGCCAGCAGCCCAGGGGGCATGTTATCCTACGAGCAGTACTTC. This encodes CASSPGGMLSYEQYF.

This sequence joins TRBV7-6 and TRBJ1-1, with TRBD1 matching 9 bases. Germline trimming cut 4 bases from V and 1 base from J; bases unmatched to any gene: 4. Germline-derived CDR1 and CDR2 are SGHVS and FNYEAQ. This CDR3 contains 15 residues. This CDR3 reads CASSSGTGSNTEAFF. CDR3 in DNA: TGTGCCAGCAGCTCTGGGACAGGGTCGAACACTGAAGCTTTCTTT.

The genes are TRBV28 and TRBJ1-2, with D possibly matching TRBD1 (5 bases). CDR1 and CDR2 (germline): MDHEN, SYDVKM. The V end lost 6 bases, the J end lost 4 bases, and 9 bases lay between the germline ends. The CDR3 consists of 12 residues. This CDR3 is CASSRVPYGYTF. CDR3 sequence (DNA): TGTGCCAGCAGCAGGGTCCCCTATGGCTACACCTTC.

This chain connects TRBV9 to TRBJ2-1; no firm D call. Trimming left V 0 bases short and J 4 bases short, with 5 bases between. The CDR3 has 13 residues. CDR1 and CDR2 (germline): SGDLS, YYNGEE. The CDR3 DNA reads as TGTGCCAGCAGCGTAGAGCCGTACAATGAGCAGTTCTTC. It encodes CASSVEPYNEQFF.

The chain couples TRBV7-9 to TRBJ1-5, with unresolved D. Germline V gene sequence: CDR1 SEHNR, CDR2 FQNEAQ (reference sequence). Trimming cost V 2 bases and J 0 bases, with 2 bases left between them. This CDR3 contains 13 residues. CDR3 loop: CASSLLSNQPQHF. The CDR3 DNA reads as TGTGCCAGCAGCTTACTTAGCAATCAGCCCCAGCATTTT.

This chain links TRBV6-6 with TRBJ1-2; 8 bases are a match to TRBD1. The CDR3 has 12 residues. Trimming cost V 0 bases and J 14 bases; bases outside gene matches: 5. Germline assignment: CDR1 MNHNY and CDR2 SVGAGI (reference sequence). The CDR3 sequence is CASSYSTGEVTF. Written as DNA, the CDR3 is TGTGCCAGCAGTTACTCGACAGGGGAAGTGACCTTC.

This rearrangement joins TRBV6-4 to TRBJ2-1; 10 bases align to TRBD1. The CDR3 length is 17 residues. Losses at the gene ends were 5 bases for V and 7 bases for J; bases not matched to a gene: 14. CDR1 and CDR2 (germline): MRHNA, SNTAGT. CDR3 sequence reads: CASSRTDPGQGINEQFF. CDR3 sequence (DNA): TGTGCCAGCAGTAGAACCGATCCGGGACAGGGGATAAATGAGCAGTTCTTC.

This chain joins TRBV10-2 and TRBJ1-2, with D perhaps TRBD1 (6 bases). Trimming stripped 5 bases from V and 5 bases from J, with 15 bases between. Germline CDR1 and CDR2: WSHSY and SAAADI. This CDR3 has 14 residues. CDR3 in DNA: TGCGCCAGCAGTTATCAGGACAGCTTTTATGGCTACACCTTC. It yields the protein CASSYQDSFYGYTF.

This clone was detected only once. In DNA form, the CDR3 reads TGTGCCAGCAACACCCGGGGGGCGCGGGGGAACACTGAAGCTTTCTTT. Encoded protein: CASNTRGARGNTEAFF. The chain employs TRBV5-5 and TRBJ1-1; possibly TRBD1 for D (6 bases). The germline V and J ends were trimmed by 6 bases and 1 base, with 19 bases remaining between them. The CDR3 covers 16 residues. CDR1 is SGHKS and CDR2 is YYEKEE in the germline V gene (reference sequence).

This clone was observed a few times. The chain links TRBV6-6 to TRBJ1-6; 7 bases map to TRBD1. CDR1 is MNHNY and CDR2 is SVGAGI in the germline V gene (reference sequence). The CDR3 has 16 amino acids. The trim removed 2 bases at V and 3 bases at J, leaving 4 bases unmatched. The CDR3 bases are TGTGCCAGCAGTTACGAGGGGGCGGGCTATAATTCACCCCTCCACTTT. This sequence encodes CASSYEGAGYNSPLHF.